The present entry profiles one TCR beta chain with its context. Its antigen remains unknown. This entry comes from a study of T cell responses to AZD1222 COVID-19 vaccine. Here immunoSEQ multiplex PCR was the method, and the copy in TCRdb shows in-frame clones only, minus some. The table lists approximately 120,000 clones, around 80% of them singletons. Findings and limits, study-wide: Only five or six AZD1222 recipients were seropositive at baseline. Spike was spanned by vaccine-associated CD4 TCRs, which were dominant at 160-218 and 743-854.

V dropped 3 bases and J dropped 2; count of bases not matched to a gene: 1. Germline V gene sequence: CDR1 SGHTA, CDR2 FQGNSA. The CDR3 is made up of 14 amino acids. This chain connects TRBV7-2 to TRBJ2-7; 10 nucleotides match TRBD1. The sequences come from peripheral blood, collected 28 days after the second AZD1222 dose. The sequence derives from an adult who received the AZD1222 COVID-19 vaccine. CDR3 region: CASSFDRGPYEQYF. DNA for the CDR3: TGTGCCAGCAGCTTCGACAGGGGGCCCTACGAGCAGTACTTC.